This T cell receptor (beta chain) was found in a study of response to subunit inactivated influenza vaccine. TCRdb re-derived calls from the RT-PCR reads in MiXCR, one entry per CDR3 protein. The profile shows 650,000 to 700,000 distinct CDR3 sequences, roughly 14% of them singletons. With 0 bases removed from V and 1 base from J, the gap between germline ends came to 8 bases. The CDR3 is 15 residues long. In germline, CDR1 is SGDLS, CDR2 YYNGEE. This clonotype was observed a handful of times. Its antigen is currently unknown. General study points: The authors put forward the suggestion that each seasonal influenza vaccination may bring in only a limited number of new T cells.

The sequence derives from a man between 50 and 59 years old who received an inactivated influenza vaccine. Sequenced here: PBMCs from blood, sampled roughly 12 days after vaccination. This sequence joins TRBV9 and TRBJ1-3; D call uncertain. The CDR3 loop reads CASSVGTRSGNTIYF. In nucleotides, the CDR3 is TGTGCCAGCAGCGTAGGTACAAGGTCTGGAAACACCATATATTTT.